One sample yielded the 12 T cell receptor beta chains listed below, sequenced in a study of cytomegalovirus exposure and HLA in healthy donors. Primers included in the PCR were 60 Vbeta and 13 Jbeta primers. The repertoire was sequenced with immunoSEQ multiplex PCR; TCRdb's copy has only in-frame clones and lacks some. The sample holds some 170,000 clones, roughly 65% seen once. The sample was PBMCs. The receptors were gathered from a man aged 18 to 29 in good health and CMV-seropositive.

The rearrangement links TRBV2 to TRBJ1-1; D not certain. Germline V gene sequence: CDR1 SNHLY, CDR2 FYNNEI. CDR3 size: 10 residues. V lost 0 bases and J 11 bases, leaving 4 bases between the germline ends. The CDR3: CASSEARAFF. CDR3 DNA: TGTGCCAGCAGTGAAGCGAGGGCTTTCTTT.

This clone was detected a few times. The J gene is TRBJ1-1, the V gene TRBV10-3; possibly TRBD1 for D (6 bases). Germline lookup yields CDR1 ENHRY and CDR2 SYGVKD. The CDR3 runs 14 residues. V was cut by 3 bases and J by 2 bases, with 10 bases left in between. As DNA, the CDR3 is TGTGCCATCAGTGACCAACAGGGTAACACTGAAGCTTTCTTT. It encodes CAISDQQGNTEAFF.

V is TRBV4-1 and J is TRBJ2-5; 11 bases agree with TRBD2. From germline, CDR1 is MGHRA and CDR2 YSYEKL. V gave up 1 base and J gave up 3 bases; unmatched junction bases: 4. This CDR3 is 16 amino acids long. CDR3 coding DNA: TGCGCCAGCAGCCAAGTAAGGGGACTAGCGGAAGAGACCCAGTACTTC. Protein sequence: CASSQVRGLAEETQYF.

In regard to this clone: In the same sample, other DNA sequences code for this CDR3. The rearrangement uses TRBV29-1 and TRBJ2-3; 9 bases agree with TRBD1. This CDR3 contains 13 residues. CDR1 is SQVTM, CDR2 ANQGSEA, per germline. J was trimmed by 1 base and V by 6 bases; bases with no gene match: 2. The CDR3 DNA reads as TGCAGCGTCCGACAGGGGGGCACAGATACGCAGTATTTT. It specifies CSVRQGGTDTQYF.

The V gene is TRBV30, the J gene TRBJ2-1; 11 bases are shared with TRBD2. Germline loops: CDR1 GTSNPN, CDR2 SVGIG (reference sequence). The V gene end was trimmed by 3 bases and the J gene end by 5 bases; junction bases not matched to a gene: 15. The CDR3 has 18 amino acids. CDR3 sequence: CAWSRDRVSGGAHNEQFF. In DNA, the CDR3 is TGTGCCTGGAGCCGGGACAGGGTTAGCGGGGGGGCCCACAATGAGCAGTTCTTC.

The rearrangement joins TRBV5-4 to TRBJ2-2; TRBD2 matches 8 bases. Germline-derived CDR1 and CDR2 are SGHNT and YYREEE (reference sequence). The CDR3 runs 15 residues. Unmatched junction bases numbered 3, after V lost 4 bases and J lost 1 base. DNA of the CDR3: TGTGCCAGCAGCCCGGGACTAGGGAACACCGGGGAGCTGTTTTTT. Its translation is CASSPGLGNTGELFF.

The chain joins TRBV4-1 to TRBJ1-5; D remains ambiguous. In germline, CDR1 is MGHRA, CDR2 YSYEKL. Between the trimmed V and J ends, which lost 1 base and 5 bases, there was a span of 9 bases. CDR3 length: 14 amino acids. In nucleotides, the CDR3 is TGCGCCAGCAGCCAAGGGTTAGTTGATCAGCCCCAGCATTTT. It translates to CASSQGLVDQPQHF.

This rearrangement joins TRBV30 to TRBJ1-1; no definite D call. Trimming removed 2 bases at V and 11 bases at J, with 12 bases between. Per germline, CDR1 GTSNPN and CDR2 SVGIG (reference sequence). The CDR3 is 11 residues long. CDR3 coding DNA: TGTGCCTGGAGTATCCAAACTCGGGCTTTCTTT. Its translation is CAWSIQTRAFF.

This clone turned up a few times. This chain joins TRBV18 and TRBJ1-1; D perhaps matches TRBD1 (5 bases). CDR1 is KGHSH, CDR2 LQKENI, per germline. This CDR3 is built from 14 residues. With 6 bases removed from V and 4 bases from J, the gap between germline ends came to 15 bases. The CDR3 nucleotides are TGTGCCAGCTCGCCGCGGGGGTCGGCCACTGAAGCTTTCTTT. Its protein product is CASSPRGSATEAFF.

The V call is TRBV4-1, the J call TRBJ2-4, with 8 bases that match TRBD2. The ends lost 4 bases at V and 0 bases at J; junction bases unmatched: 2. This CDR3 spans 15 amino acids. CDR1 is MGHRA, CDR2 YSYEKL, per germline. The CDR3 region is CASSLAGLAKNIQYF. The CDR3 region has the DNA TGCGCCAGCAGCCTAGCGGGACTAGCCAAAAACATTCAGTACTTC.

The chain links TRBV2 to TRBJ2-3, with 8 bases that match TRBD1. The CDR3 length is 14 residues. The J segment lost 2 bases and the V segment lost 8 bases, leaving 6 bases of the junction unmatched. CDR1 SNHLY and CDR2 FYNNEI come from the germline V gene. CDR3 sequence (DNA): TGTGCCAGCGGGACGGACAGGGCCACAGATACGCAGTATTTT. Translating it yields CASGTDRATDTQYF. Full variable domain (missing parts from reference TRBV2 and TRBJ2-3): EPEVTQTPSHQVTQMGQEVILRCVPISNHLYFYWYRQILGQKVEFLVSFYNNEISEKSEIFDDQFSVERPDGSNFTLKIRSTKLEDSAMYFCASGTDRATDTQYFGPGTRLTVL.

The CDR3 here is CASSPPSGRAGELFF. CDR3 in DNA: TGTGCCAGCAGCCCCCCTAGCGGGCGGGCCGGGGAGCTGTTTTTT. V is TRBV28 and J is TRBJ2-2; 8 bases are a match to TRBD2. The germline CDR1 and CDR2 sequences are MDHEN and SYDVKM. This CDR3 contains 15 residues. V lost 6 bases and J lost 6; bases outside the gene matches: 9.